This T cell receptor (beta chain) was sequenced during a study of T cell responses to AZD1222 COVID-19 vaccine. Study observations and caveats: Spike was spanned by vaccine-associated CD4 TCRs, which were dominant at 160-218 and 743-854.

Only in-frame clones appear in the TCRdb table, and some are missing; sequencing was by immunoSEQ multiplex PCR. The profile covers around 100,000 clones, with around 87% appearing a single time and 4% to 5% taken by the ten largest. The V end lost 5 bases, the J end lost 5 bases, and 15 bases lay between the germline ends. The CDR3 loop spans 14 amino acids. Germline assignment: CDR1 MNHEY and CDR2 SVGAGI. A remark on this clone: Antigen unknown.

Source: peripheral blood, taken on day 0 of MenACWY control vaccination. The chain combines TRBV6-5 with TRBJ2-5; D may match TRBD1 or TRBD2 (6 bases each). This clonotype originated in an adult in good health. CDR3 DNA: TGTGCCAGCAGTCACACGGGGGCCGGGGAGACCCAGTACTTC. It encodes CASSHTGAGETQYF.